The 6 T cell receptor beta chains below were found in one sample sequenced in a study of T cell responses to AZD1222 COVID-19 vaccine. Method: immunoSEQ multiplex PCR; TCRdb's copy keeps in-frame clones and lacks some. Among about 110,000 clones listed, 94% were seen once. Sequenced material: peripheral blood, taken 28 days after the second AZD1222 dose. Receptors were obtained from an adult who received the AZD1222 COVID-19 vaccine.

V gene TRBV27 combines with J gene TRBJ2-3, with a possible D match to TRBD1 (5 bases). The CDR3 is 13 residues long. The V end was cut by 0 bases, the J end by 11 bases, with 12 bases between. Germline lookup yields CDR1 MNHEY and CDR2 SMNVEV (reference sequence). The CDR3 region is CASSLSMGLQQYF. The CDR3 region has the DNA TGTGCCAGCAGTTTATCGATGGGGCTCCAGCAGTATTTT.

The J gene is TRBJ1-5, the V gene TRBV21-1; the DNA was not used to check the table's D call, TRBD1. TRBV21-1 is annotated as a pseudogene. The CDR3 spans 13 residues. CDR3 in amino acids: CASKGAGNQPQHF. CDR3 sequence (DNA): TGTGCCAGCAAGGGGGCTGGGAATCAGCCCCAGCATTTT.

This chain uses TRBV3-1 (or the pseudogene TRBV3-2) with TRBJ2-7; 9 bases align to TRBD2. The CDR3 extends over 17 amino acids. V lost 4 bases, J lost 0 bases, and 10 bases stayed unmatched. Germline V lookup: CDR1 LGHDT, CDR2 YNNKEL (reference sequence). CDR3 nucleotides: TGTGCCAGCAGCCGGGGCCTAGCGGGGCATGACTCCTACGAGCAGTACTTC. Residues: CASSRGLAGHDSYEQYF.

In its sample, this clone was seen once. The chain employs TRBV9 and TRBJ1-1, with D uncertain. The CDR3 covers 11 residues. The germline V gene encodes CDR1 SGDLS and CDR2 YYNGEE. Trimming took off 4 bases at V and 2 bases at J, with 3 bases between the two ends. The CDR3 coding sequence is TGTGCCAGCAGCACCAACACTGAAGCTTTCTTT. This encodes CASSTNTEAFF.

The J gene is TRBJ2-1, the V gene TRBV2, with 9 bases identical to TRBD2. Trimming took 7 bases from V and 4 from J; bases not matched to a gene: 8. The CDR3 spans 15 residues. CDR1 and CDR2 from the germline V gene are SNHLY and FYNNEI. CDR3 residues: CASTPGTSWYNEQFF. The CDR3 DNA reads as TGTGCCAGCACCCCAGGGACTAGCTGGTACAATGAGCAGTTCTTC.

The CDR3 here is CASSLGTSGGAYGANVLTF. CDR3 sequence (DNA): TGTGCCAGCAGCTTAGGGACTAGCGGGGGGGCCTATGGGGCCAACGTCCTGACTTTC. The chain has TRBV7-9 and TRBJ2-6; TRBD2 matches at 15 bases. Germline V gene data show CDR1 as SEHNR and CDR2 as FQNEAQ (reference sequence). The ends lost 1 base at V and 3 bases at J; junction bases unmatched: 4. The CDR3 is 19 amino acids.